This T cell receptor beta chain was captured in a study of vaccination and CD4 T cells after COVID-19. Scientists ran DNA taken from cultured CD4+ T cells through the Oncomine TCR Beta short-read assay for sequencing. The genomic DNA was obtained from cultured CD4+ T cells by extraction with the QIAamp micro DNA kit. TCRdb called the PCR reads again in MiXCR, with one record for every CDR3 protein. The profile shows roughly 15,000 distinct CDR3 sequences, around 73% of them singletons. This clonotype was picked up one time. Its specificity is unknown. Regarding treatment: approximately nine-day PBMC culture with coronavirus spike peptide pools or control peptides (ViraFEST assay). Positive PCR tests came between March and December 2020, ahead of the US Alpha, Beta and Delta variants. Trimming removed 8 bases from V and 5 bases from J; junction bases left unmatched: 10. The germline V gene has CDR1 MNHEY and CDR2 SMNVEV (reference sequence). The CDR3 length is 15 residues.

Sequenced material: CD4+ T cells from blood, cultured in vitro. The sequence derives from a human donor who had recovered from COVID-19. This chain uses TRBV27 with TRBJ2-2; TRBD1 agrees at 8 bases. Written as DNA, the CDR3 is TGTGCCAGCCTTACCGCAGGGGGCTCGACCGGGGAGCTGTTTTTT. It translates to CASLTAGGSTGELFF.